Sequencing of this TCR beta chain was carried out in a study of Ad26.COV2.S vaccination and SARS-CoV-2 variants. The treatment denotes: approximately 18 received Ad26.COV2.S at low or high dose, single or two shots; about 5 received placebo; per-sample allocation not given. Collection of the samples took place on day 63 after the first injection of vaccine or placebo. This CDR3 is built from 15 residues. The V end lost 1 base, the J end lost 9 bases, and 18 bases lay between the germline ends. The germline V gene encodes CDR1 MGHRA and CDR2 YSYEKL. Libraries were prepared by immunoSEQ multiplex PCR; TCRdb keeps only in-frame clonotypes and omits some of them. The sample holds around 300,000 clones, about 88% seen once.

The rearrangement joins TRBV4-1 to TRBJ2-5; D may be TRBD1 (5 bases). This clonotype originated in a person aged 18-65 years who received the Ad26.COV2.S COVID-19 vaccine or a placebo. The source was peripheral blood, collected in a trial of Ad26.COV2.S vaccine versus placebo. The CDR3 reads CASSQVNRQEGAQYF. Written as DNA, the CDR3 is TGCGCCAGCAGCCAAGTGAACAGGCAAGAAGGGGCCCAGTACTTC.